Detailed here is one T cell receptor beta chain. Measured with immunoSEQ multiplex PCR; TCRdb has only the in-frame clones, and not every one. Of fewer than 350,000 clones detected, under 90% appear once; the ten largest clones hold 4% to 6%. This specimen comes from a study of blood T cell repertoires in COVID-19. Study as a whole: Material from acute and convalescent COVID-19 was sourced from the United States, Italy and Spain.

The CDR3 loop spans 14 amino acids. V lost 6 bases, J lost 9 bases, and 11 bases stayed unmatched. Germline V CDR1 and CDR2: SQVTM, ANQGSEA. This TCR came from a man aged 60 to 69 who had recovered from COVID-19. What was sequenced was PBMCs or T cells enriched from blood (not recorded which). The gene calls are TRBV29-1 and TRBJ2-1, with 10 bases matching TRBD1. As DNA, the CDR3 is TGCAGCGTCGATTCCGGGACAGGGGTGGGTGAGCAGTTCTTC. Its translation is CSVDSGTGVGEQFF.